The clone carrying this T cell receptor beta chain has a handful of counts. The target antigen is unknown. This sample stems from a study of tumor-infiltrating lymphocytes in localized non-small cell lung cancer. Overall study context: From each patient, both tumor and uninvolved lung, non-adjacent to tumor, were sampled. The study's findings and limits: IM1 and IM2 tumors showed no difference in T-cell fraction. Technical variation could not be separated from intratumor heterogeneity here. TCRbeta sequencing showed higher T cell infiltration in tumors than uninvolved lung.

The CDR3 has 15 amino acids. Germline loops: CDR1 KGHSH, CDR2 LQKENI. V dropped 6 bases and J dropped 0 bases, with 12 bases sitting between them. The protocol was immunoSEQ multiplex PCR, while the TCRdb copy is restricted to in-frame clones and leaves out a portion. The data contain 9,500 to 15,000 clones, roughly three quarters of them singletons. The sample comprised uninvolved lung tissue not adjacent to the tumor. This sequence was found in a human donor with non-small cell lung cancer. The chain uses TRBV18 and TRBJ1-3, with D maybe TRBD1 (6 bases). CDR3 sequence: CASSRDRSSGNTIYF. The CDR3 bases are TGTGCCAGCTCCCGCGACAGGAGCTCTGGAAACACCATATATTTT. Full variable domain (rest looked up from reference TRBV18 and TRBJ1-3): NAGVMQNPRHLVRRRGQEARLRCSPMKGHSHVYWYRQLPEEGLKFMVYLQKENIIDESGMPKERFSAEFPKEGPSILRIQQVVRGDSAAYFCASSRDRSSGNTIYFGEGSWLTVV.